The text below deals with one T cell receptor beta chain. Its antigen remains unidentified. The germline CDR1 and CDR2 sequences are MNHEY and SMNVEV (reference sequence). CDR3 length: 14 amino acids. Deletions cut 0 bases from V and 2 bases from J, with 8 bases between. Pooled together were second doses at about 4 or about 12 weeks. The data derive from a study of T cell responses to AZD1222 COVID-19 vaccine. Findings and caveats of the study: Donors were largely white British and mainly female; clonal diversity was possibly underestimated. Reports indicate that nearly half of spike-specific TCRs are directed at unmutated variant regions. Samples come after the peak T cell response, not at day 14.

Here immunoSEQ multiplex PCR was the method, and the copy in TCRdb shows in-frame clones only, minus some. The sample has 95,000 to 130,000 clones, around 94% seen once; the top ten hold 1.5% to 2%. V and J are TRBV27 and TRBJ2-7, with a weak D call TRBD1 (5 bases). The source material was peripheral blood, sampled 28 days after the second AZD1222 dose. This TCR was recovered from an adult who received the AZD1222 COVID-19 vaccine. The CDR3 loop is CASSLSQGTYEQYF. In DNA, the CDR3 is TGTGCCAGCAGTTTATCCCAGGGAACCTACGAGCAGTACTTC.